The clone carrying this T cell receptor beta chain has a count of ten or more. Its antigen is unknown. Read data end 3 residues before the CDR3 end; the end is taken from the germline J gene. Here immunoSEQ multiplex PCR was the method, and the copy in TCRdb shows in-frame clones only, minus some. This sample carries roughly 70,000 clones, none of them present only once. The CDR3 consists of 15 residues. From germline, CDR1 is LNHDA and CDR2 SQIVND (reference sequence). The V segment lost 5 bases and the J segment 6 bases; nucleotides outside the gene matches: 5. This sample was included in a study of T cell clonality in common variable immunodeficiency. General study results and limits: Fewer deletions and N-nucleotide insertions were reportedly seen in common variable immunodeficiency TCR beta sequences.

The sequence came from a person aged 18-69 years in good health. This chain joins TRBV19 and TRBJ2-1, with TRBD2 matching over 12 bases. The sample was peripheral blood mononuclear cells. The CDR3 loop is CASSHTSGRTNEQFF. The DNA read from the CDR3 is TGTGCCAGTAGTCATACTAGCGGGAGGACCAATGAG. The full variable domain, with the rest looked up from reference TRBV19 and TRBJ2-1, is DGGITQSPKYLFRKEGQNVTLSCEQNLNHDAMYWYRQDPGQGLRLIYYSQIVNDFQKGDIAEGYSVSREKKESFPLTVTSAQKNPTAFYLCASSHTSGRTNEQFFGPGTRLTVL.